The 26 T cell receptor beta chains listed next were all sequenced from one sample in a study of blood T cell repertoires in COVID-19. Repertoires were generated with immunoSEQ multiplex PCR, while TCRdb's copy carries only in-frame clones and drops some. The repertoire has about 98,000 clones, more than 85% of them found once; the top ten carry about 3.9%. Sequenced input: peripheral blood. Every receptor here comes from a man aged 18 to 29 with acute or convalescent COVID-19.

The chain is built from TRBV2 and TRBJ2-7; D is possibly TRBD2 (5 bases). CDR1 and CDR2 (germline): SNHLY, FYNNEI. CDR3 length: 11 residues. Trimming pared 6 bases from V and 5 bases from J, leaving 8 bases between. CDR3 region: CASRRVNEQYF. The CDR3 region has the DNA TGTGCCAGCAGGCGGGTAAACGAGCAGTACTTC.

The rearrangement uses TRBV6-5 and TRBJ1-5; a possible D gene is TRBD1 (6 bases). Trimming took off 6 bases at V and 7 bases at J, with 13 bases between the two ends. Germline CDR1 MNHEY, CDR2 SVGAGI. The CDR3 length is 13 residues. The CDR3 DNA reads TGTGCCAGCAGAGCACAGGGCGGACAGCCCCAGCATTTT. The encoded protein is CASRAQGGQPQHF.

The chain couples TRBV13 to TRBJ2-1; D uncertain. Per the germline V gene, CDR1 is PRHDT and CDR2 is FYEKMQ (reference sequence). Trimming shortened V by 5 bases and J by 4 bases, and 15 bases separated the two germline ends. The CDR3 sequence is 15 residues long. The CDR3 DNA reads as TGTGCCAGCAGCCCCTCCGTATTTCGGTACAATGAGCAGTTCTTC. Encoded protein: CASSPSVFRYNEQFF.

The V call is TRBV27, the J call TRBJ1-2, with TRBD1 identical over 8 bases. The CDR3 has 15 residues. V shed 6 bases, J shed 10 bases, and the junction held 16 bases outside the gene matches. In germline, CDR1 is MNHEY, CDR2 SMNVEV (reference sequence). CDR3 bases: TGTGCCAGCAGCTTCTCCATTTTGACAGGGGAAAACTACACCTTC. Its translation: CASSFSILTGENYTF.

The V gene is TRBV10-2, the J gene TRBJ1-5; TRBD1 might be the D (5 bases). Per the germline V gene, CDR1 is WSHSY and CDR2 is SAAADI. The CDR3 totals 13 residues. V was trimmed by 4 bases and J by 5 bases, leaving 9 bases between them. For the CDR3, the DNA is TGCGCCAGCAGTGGGGGACTTCATCAGCCCCAGCATTTT. It translates to CASSGGLHQPQHF.

The V call is TRBV3-1 (or the pseudogene TRBV3-2), the J call TRBJ2-7, with 13 bases lining up with TRBD2. The J segment lost 7 bases and the V segment lost 2 bases, leaving 17 bases of the junction unmatched. Germline V gene lookup returns CDR1 LGHDT and CDR2 YNNKEL (reference sequence). This CDR3 has 19 residues. This CDR3 reads CASSQSGLAGSIRFSEQYF. The CDR3 bases are TGTGCCAGCAGCCAATCGGGACTAGCGGGGAGCATACGATTTAGTGAGCAGTACTTC.

The chain links TRBV19 to TRBJ1-1; D is unclear. The germline V and J ends were trimmed by 5 bases and 1 base, with 5 bases remaining between them. The germline CDR1 and CDR2 sequences are LNHDA and SQIVND (reference sequence). The CDR3 length is 12 residues. CDR3 in DNA: TGTGCCAGTAGTTCCCAGAACACTGAAGCTTTCTTT. Amino acid sequence: CASSSQNTEAFF.

The chain carries TRBV21-1 and TRBJ2-3; TRBD2 is the table's D call, not checked against the DNA. TRBV21-1 is deemed a pseudogene. This CDR3 has 19 residues. CDR3 loop: CASSSRLLAGGASTDTQYF. In DNA form, the CDR3 reads TGTGCCAGCAGCTCCCGATTATTAGCGGGGGGTGCTAGCACAGATACGCAGTATTTT.

The chain uses TRBV18 and TRBJ2-2, with D perhaps matching TRBD1 (5 bases). Trimming stripped 6 bases from V and 1 base from J, with 9 bases between. This CDR3 spans 14 amino acids. From germline, CDR1 is KGHSH and CDR2 LQKENI. CDR3 DNA: TGTGCCAGCTCTTCCCAGGGGAACACCGGGGAGCTGTTTTTT. Protein: CASSSQGNTGELFF.

The rearrangement joins TRBV15 to TRBJ1-1; weak D call: TRBD1 (6 bases). V lost 4 bases and J 5 bases, leaving 17 bases between the germline ends. This CDR3 is 15 amino acids long. CDR1 is LNHNV, CDR2 YYDKDF, per germline (reference sequence). CDR3 bases: TGTGCCACCAGCACAACGAGGGCAGGGGAGACTGAAGCTTTCTTT. Amino acid sequence: CATSTTRAGETEAFF.

The rearrangement joins TRBV7-4 to TRBJ1-1; D gene uncertain. The V end lost 2 bases, the J end lost 0 bases, and 10 bases lay between the germline ends. Germline V gene data show CDR1 as SGHVT and CDR2 as SQSDAQ. This CDR3 spans 15 amino acids. The CDR3 DNA is TGTGCCAGCAGCTTACCGGGTTGGGTGAACACTGAAGCTTTCTTT. Its protein is CASSLPGWVNTEAFF.

The chain is built from TRBV11-3 and TRBJ1-1; D gene uncertain. V was clipped by 5 bases and J by 11 bases, with 6 bases between them. Per germline, CDR1 SGHNT and CDR2 YENEEA. CDR3 size: 9 residues. The CDR3 coding sequence is TGTGCCAGCAGCCCCGTGGCTTTCTTT. Protein: CASSPVAFF.

CDR3 coding DNA: TGCGCCAGCAGCTACGACAGTAATATTCGCGGCTACACCTTC. Its translation: CASSYDSNIRGYTF. The genes are TRBV5-1 and TRBJ1-2, with TRBD1 as a possible D gene (5 bases). CDR3 length: 14 residues. V was pared by 3 bases and J by 8 bases, with 17 bases between. CDR1 and CDR2 from the germline V gene are SGHRS and YFSETQ.

This clone has just one count. The CDR3 nucleotides are TGTGCCAGCAGTGAAGGGGGAGGTGGAGGCACAGATACGCAGTATTTT. Translating gives CASSEGGGGGTDTQYF. J is TRBJ2-3 and V is TRBV6-1; tentative D call: TRBD2 (6 bases). CDR3 length equals 16 residues. CDR1 is MNHNS and CDR2 is SASEGT in the germline V gene. Trimming removed 1 base from V and 1 base from J, with 12 bases in between.

The gene calls are TRBV10-1 and TRBJ1-3, with D possibly matching TRBD1 (6 bases). Germline V lookup: CDR1 WNHNN, CDR2 SYGVQD (reference sequence). With 6 bases removed from V and 0 bases from J, the gap between germline ends came to 12 bases. CDR3 length equals 15 residues. CDR3 coding DNA: TGCGCCAGCAGCCACAGGGATTTCTCTGGAAACACCATATATTTT. Amino acid sequence: CASSHRDFSGNTIYF.

The CDR3 is CASSLEDGRQFF. DNA of the CDR3: TGTGCCAGCAGCTTAGAGGATGGGCGGCAGTTCTTC. The rearrangement joins TRBV11-2 to TRBJ2-1; D ambiguous. The V end lost 0 bases, the J end lost 12 bases, and 9 bases lay between the germline ends. The CDR3 length is 12 residues. Germline lookup yields CDR1 SGHAT and CDR2 FQNNGV.

This clone has just one count. The chain recombines TRBV6-5 with TRBJ2-7; TRBD1 matches 9 bases. CDR3 length equals 16 residues. Looked up from germline, CDR1 is MNHEY and CDR2 is SVGAGI. The J segment lost 5 bases and the V segment lost 2 bases, leaving 10 bases of the junction unmatched. CDR3 sequence (DNA): TGTGCCAGCAGTTACGAATCCGGGACAGGGTTCCACGAGCAGTACTTC. Amino acid sequence: CASSYESGTGFHEQYF.

The chain links TRBV19 to TRBJ1-1; tentative D call: TRBD1 (5 bases). From germline, CDR1 is LNHDA and CDR2 SQIVND (reference sequence). V was shortened by 7 bases and J by 5 bases, with 17 bases between the two germline ends. CDR3 size: 14 residues. CDR3: CASTRDFGGTEAFF. Written as DNA, the CDR3 is TGTGCCAGTACCCGGGACTTCGGAGGAACTGAAGCTTTCTTT.

This rearrangement joins TRBV30 to TRBJ2-1; no reliable D call. Between the trimmed V and J ends, which lost 1 base and 12 bases, there was a span of 13 bases. This CDR3 is built from 12 residues. Germline CDR1 and CDR2: GTSNPN and SVGIG (reference sequence). The CDR3 bases are TGTGCCTGGAGTGACTTAGACTCCTCGCAGTTCTTC. Protein sequence: CAWSDLDSSQFF.

The chain carries TRBV6-1 and TRBJ1-6; D perhaps matches TRBD1 (6 bases). Germline CDR1 and CDR2: MNHNS and SASEGT. V was cut by 2 bases and J by 5 bases, with 16 bases left in between. The CDR3 has 17 residues. The CDR3 DNA is TGTGCCAGCAGTGAAAGGGACAATTCCTGGGATAATTCACCCCTCCACTTT. It specifies CASSERDNSWDNSPLHF.

V usage is TRBV9 and J usage is TRBJ2-2, with 8 bases matching TRBD1. Per germline, CDR1 SGDLS and CDR2 YYNGEE. V lost 1 base and J lost 7; bases outside the gene matches: 12. This CDR3 region has 17 residues. The chain's CDR3 is CASSVTLGRGPDGELFF. The CDR3 nucleotides read TGTGCCAGCAGCGTAACTCTCGGCAGGGGGCCCGACGGGGAGCTGTTTTTT.

The chain combines TRBV18 with TRBJ2-7; D might be TRBD1 (7 bases). This CDR3 comprises 13 residues. Germline-derived CDR1 and CDR2 are KGHSH and LQKENI. Between the trimmed V and J ends, which lost 8 bases and 3 bases, there was a span of 14 bases. CDR3 sequence (DNA): TGTGCCAGCACGGGGGACAGAGTCTACGAGCAGTACTTC. Amino acids: CASTGDRVYEQYF.

About this clone: At one end the junction does not follow the germline gene, possibly because of a read error. V is TRBV6-5 and J is TRBJ1-2, with 7 bases fitting TRBD1. CDR3 length: 12 residues. The germline CDR1 and CDR2 sequences are MNHEY and SVGAGI. The CDR3: CASSFHRTGPEF. In DNA, the CDR3 is TGTGCCAGCTCGTTCCATAGGACAGGCCCCGAGTTC.

Notes on this clone: This same CDR3 is encoded by further DNA sequences in the sample. The chain recombines TRBV19 with TRBJ1-1; 7 nucleotides line up with TRBD1. The CDR3 has 13 amino acids. V dropped 5 bases and J dropped 5; count of bases not matched to a gene: 5. Germline lookup yields CDR1 LNHDA and CDR2 SQIVND (reference sequence). The CDR3 loop is CASSPQGLTEAFF. The CDR3 DNA reads as TGTGCCAGTAGTCCACAGGGGCTGACTGAAGCTTTCTTT.

This clone was observed a few times. V is TRBV14 and J is TRBJ2-3; a possible D gene is TRBD2 (5 bases). CDR3 length equals 14 residues. With 0 bases removed from V and 9 bases from J, the gap between germline ends came to 13 bases. In germline, CDR1 is SGHDN, CDR2 FVKESK. In DNA form, the CDR3 reads TGTGCCAGCAGCCAAGATCTAAGAGGGCGAACGCAGTATTTT. This codes for CASSQDLRGRTQYF.

This clone has a handful of counts. The chain is built from TRBV9 and TRBJ1-5; D is unresolved. Germline V gene data show CDR1 as SGDLS and CDR2 as YYNGEE. The CDR3 is 14 residues long. V shed 0 bases and J shed 6 bases, with 10 bases lying between them. The CDR3 nucleotides read TGTGCCAGCAGCGTAGGAGGGTATGGTCAGCCCCAGCATTTT. Protein product: CASSVGGYGQPQHF. Drawing the rest from reference TRBV9 and TRBJ1-5, the complete variable domain is DSGVTQTPKHLITATGQRVTLRCSPRSGDLSVYWYQQSLDQGLQFLIQYYNGEERAKGNILERFSAQQFPDLHSELNLSSLELGDSALYFCASSVGGYGQPQHFGDGTRLSIL.